This TCR beta chain was recorded in a study of persistence of HIV-infected CD4 T cells. Study at large: CD4+ T cells responding to CMV or HIV-1 Gag were isolated.

The V end was cut by 4 bases, the J end by 5 bases, with 17 bases between. Germline V gene data show CDR1 as GTSNPN and CDR2 as SVGIG (reference sequence). The CDR3 is 15 amino acids. Study-wide results and caveats: Degenerate expanded CDR3beta sequences were enriched among CMV- and Gag-responding cells.

On this clone: Its antigen is currently unknown.

The immunoSEQ assay was version 4, run in survey mode. Template was genomic DNA at around 10 ng/uL, with up to about 1 ug used per sample. The data were produced by immunoSEQ multiplex PCR, yet TCRdb's version contains in-frame clones alone and is incomplete. The sample has 25,000 to 35,000 clones, 65% to 90% seen once; the top ten hold roughly 0.86%. The stimulus was lysate of CMV-infected fibroblasts, around 10 ug/mL. CD40L/CD69 double-negative CD45RO-high memory CD4+ T cells were collected. This clonotype originated in an adult man with HIV who was CMV-seropositive. Material: CD4+ T cells sorted from PBMCs after approximately 20-hour stimulation, obtained from a patient who received antiretroviral therapy. This rearrangement joins TRBV30 to TRBJ1-4, with D perhaps TRBD1 (6 bases). For the CDR3, the DNA is TGTGCCTGGACTCGCCGCGGACAGTCCAATGAAAAACTGTTTTTT. Amino acid sequence: CAWTRRGQSNEKLFF.